These T cell receptor beta chains were read from a single sample in a study of long-term antiretroviral therapy in people with HIV. Method: immunoSEQ multiplex PCR; TCRdb's copy keeps in-frame clones and lacks some. The sample yields about 50,000 clones, under 90% seen once. This specimen was unsorted PBMCs, taken 0.8 years after starting antiretroviral therapy. The receptor source for this set is a woman under 30 with HIV. The CDR3 runs from the conserved cysteine through the conserved F or W. A D gene is named only where the DNA matches it firmly. Part of the rows lack a size; the others show once, few, many or a class for expanded clones.

abundance: NA; v_gene: TRBV5-5; d_gene: NA; j_gene: TRBJ2-7; CDR3nt: TGTGCCAGCAGCCCCCCAATTGAACGGGACGAGCAGTACTTC; CDR3aa: CASSPPIERDEQYF
abundance: NA; v_gene: TRBV5-1; d_gene: NA; j_gene: TRBJ2-7; CDR3nt: TGCGCCAGCAGCCGTGCGGAGGCCTCCTACGAGCAGTACTTC; CDR3aa: CASSRAEASYEQYF
abundance: once; v_gene: TRBV6-5; d_gene: TRBD2; j_gene: TRBJ2-1; CDR3nt: TGTGCCAGCAGTCAGCTAGCGGGAGGTAACAATGAGCAGTTCTTC; CDR3aa: CASSQLAGGNNEQFF
abundance: few; v_gene: TRBV6-1; d_gene: TRBD2; j_gene: TRBJ2-5; CDR3nt: TGTGCCAGCAGTTTTAGCGGGGAGACCCAGTACTTC; CDR3aa: CASSFSGETQYF
abundance: NA; v_gene: TRBV7-3; d_gene: NA; j_gene: TRBJ2-3; CDR3nt: TGTGCCAGCAGCTTAACGTCCGGGCCAGGGCGGGTTTCAGATACGCAGTATTTT; CDR3aa: CASSLTSGPGRVSDTQYF
abundance: NA; v_gene: TRBV28; d_gene: TRBD1; j_gene: TRBJ2-7; CDR3nt: TGTGCCAGCAGTCCTGACAGGGGGGGCCTCGAGCAGTACTTC; CDR3aa: CASSPDRGGLEQYF
abundance: NA; v_gene: TRBV11-2; d_gene: NA; j_gene: TRBJ2-5; CDR3nt: TGTGCCAGCAGCTTAGTTGTAGGGTCGCGGGAGACCCAGTACTTC; CDR3aa: CASSLVVGSRETQYF
abundance: once; v_gene: TRBV5-5; d_gene: NA; j_gene: TRBJ2-7; CDR3nt: TGTGCCAGCAGCTTGATGGTCAGCCCCTACGAGCAGTACTTC; CDR3aa: CASSLMVSPYEQYF
abundance: NA; v_gene: TRBV2; d_gene: NA; j_gene: TRBJ1-4; CDR3nt: TGTGCCAGCAGTGGCTACAGGAATGAAAAACTGTTTTTT; CDR3aa: CASSGYRNEKLFF
abundance: NA; v_gene: TRBV6-1; d_gene: NA; j_gene: TRBJ2-1; CDR3nt: TGTGCCAGCAGTGGTCTGGGACAAACCATCTCCTACAATGAGCAGTTCTTC; CDR3aa: CASSGLGQTISYNEQFF
abundance: few; v_gene: TRBV5-8; d_gene: NA; j_gene: TRBJ2-1; CDR3nt: TGTGCCAGCAGCGTCAGGGGCCTCACCTACAATGAGCAGTTCTTC; CDR3aa: CASSVRGLTYNEQFF
abundance: NA; v_gene: TRBV28; d_gene: NA; j_gene: TRBJ1-1; CDR3nt: TGTGCCAGCAGTTTAGAAGGGGACTCCTGGATTGAAGCTTTCTTT; CDR3aa: CASSLEGDSWIEAFF
abundance: once; v_gene: TRBV9; d_gene: TRBD2; j_gene: TRBJ2-3; CDR3nt: TGTGCCAGCAGCGTAGGACTAGCGGGAGTTCGCGCAGATACGCAGTATTTT; CDR3aa: CASSVGLAGVRADTQYF
abundance: NA; v_gene: TRBV6-1; d_gene: NA; j_gene: TRBJ2-5; CDR3nt: TGTGCCAGCAGTGAAAGACTTCAAGAGACCCAGTACTTC; CDR3aa: CASSERLQETQYF
abundance: NA; v_gene: TRBV15; d_gene: NA; j_gene: TRBJ1-5; CDR3nt: TGTGCCACCAGCAGAGATAGGGCAGGTAATCAGCCCCAGCATTTT; CDR3aa: CATSRDRAGNQPQHF
abundance: NA; v_gene: TRBV10-3; d_gene: TRBD2; j_gene: TRBJ2-7; CDR3nt: TGTGCCATCAGTGAGTCGCTAGCGGAGGGCTACGAGCAGTACTTC; CDR3aa: CAISESLAEGYEQYF
abundance: NA; v_gene: TRBV19; d_gene: TRBD2; j_gene: TRBJ2-2; CDR3nt: TGTGCCAGTAGGGGGGGGTTTGGTACCGGGGAGCTGTTTTTT; CDR3aa: CASRGGFGTGELFF
abundance: few; v_gene: TRBV27; d_gene: TRBD2; j_gene: TRBJ2-7; CDR3nt: TGTGCCAGCAGTTTAAGGCTAGCGGGAGCCCTAAGCTCCTACGAGCAGTACTTC; CDR3aa: CASSLRLAGALSSYEQYF
abundance: NA; v_gene: TRBV20-1; d_gene: NA; j_gene: TRBJ1-3; CDR3nt: TGCAGTGCTGTTTCTGGAAACACCATATATTTT; CDR3aa: CSAVSGNTIYF
abundance: NA; v_gene: TRBV27; d_gene: TRBD2; j_gene: TRBJ2-7; CDR3nt: TGTGCCAGCAGTTTATCACTAGCGGGAGCGTCCTACGAGCAGTACTTC; CDR3aa: CASSLSLAGASYEQYF
abundance: NA; v_gene: TRBV28; d_gene: NA; j_gene: TRBJ1-1; CDR3nt: TGTGCCAGCAAATTCGGTTTCAACACTGAAGCTTTCTTT; CDR3aa: CASKFGFNTEAFF
abundance: NA; v_gene: TRBV5-8; d_gene: TRBD1; j_gene: TRBJ1-1; CDR3nt: TGTGCCAGCAGCCGAGACTTCCGGGACAGGGGGCGTAGAACTGAAGCTTTCTTT; CDR3aa: CASSRDFRDRGRRTEAFF
abundance: NA; v_gene: TRBV11-2; d_gene: NA; j_gene: TRBJ1-4; CDR3nt: TGTGCCAGCACGGGGAGAGGGGTAACGCCAAAACTGTTTTTT; CDR3aa: CASTGRGVTPKLFF
abundance: NA; v_gene: TRBV7-2; d_gene: TRBD2; j_gene: TRBJ2-7; CDR3nt: TGTGCCAGCAGCTTAGAACTAGCGGTACCCTACGAGCAGTACTTC; CDR3aa: CASSLELAVPYEQYF
abundance: NA; v_gene: TRBV11-2; d_gene: NA; j_gene: TRBJ2-2; CDR3nt: TGTGCCAGCAGCTTGGCGGTCTCCGGGGAGCTGTTTTTT; CDR3aa: CASSLAVSGELFF
abundance: NA; v_gene: TRBV7-9; d_gene: NA; j_gene: TRBJ1-1; CDR3nt: TGTGCCAGCAGCCCCAGCACGGGGGTCTTGAACACTGAAGCTTTCTTT; CDR3aa: CASSPSTGVLNTEAFF
abundance: NA; v_gene: TRBV5-4; d_gene: TRBD2; j_gene: TRBJ2-1; CDR3nt: TGTGCCAGCAGCTCCAGCGGGAGGGCCTACAATGAGCAGTTCTTC; CDR3aa: CASSSSGRAYNEQFF
abundance: once; v_gene: TRBV28; d_gene: NA; j_gene: TRBJ2-7; CDR3nt: TGTGCCAGCAGTTTATGGAGGGGGTACGAGCAGTACTTC; CDR3aa: CASSLWRGYEQYF
abundance: NA; v_gene: TRBV7-2; d_gene: NA; j_gene: TRBJ2-1; CDR3nt: TGTGCCAGCAGCCTAAATCAGGGCCACGCCTACAATGAGCAGTTCTTC; CDR3aa: CASSLNQGHAYNEQFF
abundance: few; v_gene: TRBV4-2; d_gene: NA; j_gene: TRBJ2-7; CDR3nt: TGTGCCAGCAGCCAACCAGGGACCCCCGAGCAGTACTTC; CDR3aa: CASSQPGTPEQYF
abundance: few; v_gene: TRBV6-5; d_gene: NA; j_gene: TRBJ2-5; CDR3nt: TGTGCCAGCAGTTATTCCGGGACCGGAATGGCCCAGTACTTC; CDR3aa: CASSYSGTGMAQYF
abundance: few; v_gene: TRBV6-5; d_gene: TRBD1; j_gene: TRBJ2-7; CDR3nt: TGTGCCAGCAGTTACTCGACCAGACAGGGGTACGAGCAGTACTTC; CDR3aa: CASSYSTRQGYEQYF
abundance: NA; v_gene: TRBV4-3; d_gene: TRBD2; j_gene: TRBJ2-1; CDR3nt: TGCGCCAGCAGCCCGGGGACTAGCGGGAGGTGGAATGAGCAGTTCTTC; CDR3aa: CASSPGTSGRWNEQFF
abundance: NA; v_gene: TRBV28; d_gene: TRBD1; j_gene: TRBJ2-7; CDR3nt: TGTGCCAGCAGTTTAGGAGGGACAGGGTACGAGCAGTACTTC; CDR3aa: CASSLGGTGYEQYF
abundance: NA; v_gene: TRBV4-1; d_gene: NA; j_gene: TRBJ2-1; CDR3nt: TGCGCCAGCAGCCAAGCGGCAGGGGAGGCCAATGAGCAGTTCTTC; CDR3aa: CASSQAAGEANEQFF
abundance: NA; v_gene: TRBV18; d_gene: TRBD1; j_gene: TRBJ1-5; CDR3nt: TGTGCCAGCTCCCAACAGGGGAATGGTCAGCCCCAGCATTTT; CDR3aa: CASSQQGNGQPQHF
abundance: NA; v_gene: TRBV6-6; d_gene: NA; j_gene: TRBJ2-1; CDR3nt: TGTGCCAGCAGTCTCCCGGGGAATGAGCAGTTCTTC; CDR3aa: CASSLPGNEQFF
abundance: NA; v_gene: TRBV5-1; d_gene: TRBD1; j_gene: TRBJ2-2; CDR3nt: TGCGCCAGCAGCTTGGGAGGGACAGGGAATACCGGGGAGCTGTTTTTT; CDR3aa: CASSLGGTGNTGELFF
abundance: NA; v_gene: TRBV15; d_gene: TRBD2; j_gene: TRBJ2-3; CDR3nt: TGTGCCACCAGCGTACTAGCGGGAGGAGCCACTAGCACAGATACGCAGTATTTT; CDR3aa: CATSVLAGGATSTDTQYF
abundance: NA; v_gene: TRBV6-1; d_gene: NA; j_gene: TRBJ1-4; CDR3nt: TGTGCCAGCAGGGGATCAACTAATGAAAAACTGTTTTTT; CDR3aa: CASRGSTNEKLFF
abundance: NA; v_gene: TRBV6-5; d_gene: TRBD1; j_gene: TRBJ1-2; CDR3nt: TGTGCCAGCAGAACGGACAGGACTTCTAACTATGGCTACACCTTC; CDR3aa: CASRTDRTSNYGYTF
abundance: NA; v_gene: TRBV6-6; d_gene: TRBD1; j_gene: TRBJ1-5; CDR3nt: TGTGCCAGCGGGTTCAGGGGGAACCAGCCCCAGCATTTT; CDR3aa: CASGFRGNQPQHF
abundance: once; v_gene: TRBV6-6; d_gene: NA; j_gene: TRBJ1-5; CDR3nt: TGTGCCAGCAGTTACTCGGCTCAGCCCCAGCATTTT; CDR3aa: CASSYSAQPQHF
abundance: few; v_gene: TRBV18; d_gene: NA; j_gene: TRBJ1-5; CDR3nt: TGTGCCAGCTCACCAGGGAACGGCAATCAGCCCCAGCATTTT; CDR3aa: CASSPGNGNQPQHF
abundance: NA; v_gene: TRBV18; d_gene: TRBD2; j_gene: TRBJ2-3; CDR3nt: TGTGCCAGCTCCCCGGGACTAGCGGGAGACACAGATACGCAGTATTTT; CDR3aa: CASSPGLAGDTDTQYF
abundance: NA; v_gene: TRBV7-9; d_gene: TRBD2; j_gene: TRBJ2-7; CDR3nt: TGTGCCAGCGGGGGACTAGCATCCTACGAGCAGTACTTC; CDR3aa: CASGGLASYEQYF
abundance: NA; v_gene: TRBV5-1; d_gene: TRBD1; j_gene: TRBJ1-2; CDR3nt: TGCGCCAGCAGCTTGAGGTCCAGGACAGGGGTACGGAGCTATGGCTACACCTTC; CDR3aa: CASSLRSRTGVRSYGYTF
abundance: NA; v_gene: TRBV10-2; d_gene: TRBD1; j_gene: TRBJ2-1; CDR3nt: TGCGCCGGACGACAGGGAGATGAGCAGTTCTTC; CDR3aa: CAGRQGDEQFF
abundance: NA; v_gene: TRBV4-1; d_gene: NA; j_gene: TRBJ1-2; CDR3nt: TGCGCCAGCAGCCAAGATTTACCGGGGGCTGTCCATGGCTACACCTTC; CDR3aa: CASSQDLPGAVHGYTF
abundance: NA; v_gene: TRBV7-9; d_gene: NA; j_gene: TRBJ2-7; CDR3nt: TGTGCCAGCAGCCCTAGTGGGGGGCGGGACGAGCAGTACTTC; CDR3aa: CASSPSGGRDEQYF
abundance: NA; v_gene: TRBV9; d_gene: TRBD1; j_gene: TRBJ2-1; CDR3nt: TGTGCCAGCAGCCTGGGACAGCAGACGTACAATGAGCAGTTCTTC; CDR3aa: CASSLGQQTYNEQFF